These 23 T cell receptor beta chains were sequenced from one sample in a study of blood T cell repertoires in COVID-19. Some clones are missing from TCRdb's copy, which holds only in-frame ones; the method was immunoSEQ multiplex PCR. The sample has around 370,000 clones, roughly 90% seen once; the top ten hold 6.5% to 8%. Sequenced sample: peripheral blood. These TCRs come from a man in his late teens or twenties with active or convalescent COVID-19.

The V call is TRBV28, the J call TRBJ1-1; TRBD1 might be the D (6 bases). The germline CDR1 and CDR2 sequences are MDHEN and SYDVKM. The CDR3 runs 15 residues. Trimming left V 6 bases short and J 2 bases short, with 16 bases between. In DNA, the CDR3 is TGTGCCAGCAGGGAAGACAGGCTCCCTAACACTGAAGCTTTCTTT. Encoded protein: CASREDRLPNTEAFF. Looking up the rest from reference TRBV28 and TRBJ1-1 gives the full variable domain: DVKVTQSSRYLVKRTGEKVFLECVQDMDHENMFWYRQDPGLGLRLIYFSYDVKMKEKGDIPEGYSVSREKKERFSLILESASTNQTSMYLCASREDRLPNTEAFFGQGTRLTVV.

The CDR3 protein is CSVEDAGTESYEQYF. CDR3 bases: TGCAGCGTTGAAGACGCCGGGACAGAGTCCTACGAGCAGTACTTC. The gene calls are TRBV29-1 and TRBJ2-7; 7 bases line up with TRBD1. Germline CDR1 reads SQVTM; CDR2 reads ANQGSEA. V was clipped by 0 bases and J by 1 base; unmatched bases: 6. The CDR3 loop spans 15 amino acids.

The V call is TRBV9, the J call TRBJ2-5; 12 nucleotides align to TRBD2. Germline V gene lookup returns CDR1 SGDLS and CDR2 YYNGEE. The CDR3 is 16 residues long. V was clipped by 3 bases and J by 4 bases; unmatched bases: 7. The CDR3 sequence: CASSASGGAGGETQYF. In DNA, the CDR3 is TGTGCCAGCAGCGCTAGCGGGGGGGCCGGGGGAGAGACCCAGTACTTC.

The gene calls are TRBV4-3 and TRBJ2-7; 8 nucleotides match TRBD2. Germline V gives CDR1 LGHNA, CDR2 YSLEER. The CDR3 sequence is 16 residues long. Trimming cost V 4 bases and J 5 bases; bases outside gene matches: 13. CDR3 sequence (DNA): TGCGCCAGCAGCCCCCACGCGGAGCGGGGGCCCCACGAGCAGTACTTC. Its protein is CASSPHAERGPHEQYF.

About this clone: Other DNA sequences in the same sample also yield this CDR3. The CDR3 region has the DNA TGTGCCAGCAGCCCCCGACTAGCGGGGGGCAATGAGCAGTTCTTC. The encoded protein is CASSPRLAGGNEQFF. The chain employs TRBV7-3 and TRBJ2-1; 13 positions agree with TRBD2. The CDR3 has 15 amino acids. V dropped 5 bases and J dropped 6; count of bases not matched to a gene: 4. Germline V CDR1 and CDR2: SGHTA, FQGTGA.

The chain combines TRBV10-3 with TRBJ2-1; D remains unclear. CDR1 is ENHRY, CDR2 SYGVKD, per germline. The CDR3 consists of 16 residues. V lost 6 bases and J lost 0, with 15 bases in between. CDR3 loop: CAIRARLPSSYNEQFF. DNA of the CDR3: TGTGCCATCAGGGCAAGACTGCCGAGCTCCTACAATGAGCAGTTCTTC.

This chain connects TRBV7-9 to TRBJ1-2; 8 bases match TRBD1. J gave up 6 bases and V 5 bases, and 5 bases lay outside the gene matches. CDR3 size: 13 residues. From germline, CDR1 is SEHNR and CDR2 FQNEAQ (reference sequence). In DNA form, the CDR3 reads TGTGCCAGCAGCCCTCAGGGGGCCCATGGCTACACCTTC. Translating it yields CASSPQGAHGYTF.

The chain carries TRBV3-1 (or the pseudogene TRBV3-2) and TRBJ1-1; possibly TRBD1 for D (6 bases). CDR1 and CDR2 from the germline V gene are LGHDT and YNNKEL (reference sequence). CDR3 length: 12 amino acids. V was cut by 2 bases and J by 10 bases, with 11 bases left in between. CDR3 bases: TGTGCCAGCAGCCAACTAGCAGGGGTAGCTTTCTTT. Translation gives CASSQLAGVAFF.

In its sample, this clone was seen a few times. The chain links TRBV6-5 to TRBJ1-5; 9 bases fit TRBD1. The V gene's germline CDR1 is MNHEY and CDR2 SVGAGI. V was pared by 6 bases and J by 2 bases, with 5 bases of the junction left unmatched. The CDR3 consists of 15 residues. DNA of the CDR3: TGTGCCAGCAGAGACAGGGGGGGCGGCAATCAGCCCCAGCATTTT. Its translation: CASRDRGGGNQPQHF.

The V gene is TRBV4-3, the J gene TRBJ2-1; TRBD1 aligns across 8 bases. Losses at the gene ends were 0 bases for V and 4 bases for J; bases not matched to a gene: 5. The CDR3 covers 16 residues. In germline, CDR1 is LGHNA, CDR2 YSLEER. DNA of the CDR3: TGCGCCAGCAGCCAAGAGGGACAGGACCTTTACAATGAGCAGTTCTTC. Residues: CASSQEGQDLYNEQFF.

This chain links TRBV7-8 with TRBJ1-1, with D perhaps matching TRBD1 (6 bases). The CDR3 extends over 14 amino acids. CDR1 SGHVS and CDR2 FQNEAQ come from the germline V gene. Trimming took off 4 bases at V and 3 bases at J, with 12 bases between the two ends. This CDR3 is CASSWGGADTEAFF. The CDR3 region has the DNA TGTGCCAGCAGCTGGGGGGGCGCGGACACTGAAGCTTTCTTT.

This chain connects TRBV28 to TRBJ1-3; 8 bases are shared with TRBD1. CDR1 is MDHEN, CDR2 SYDVKM, per germline. Germline trimming cut 8 bases from V and 2 bases from J; bases unmatched to any gene: 2. The CDR3 consists of 13 residues. The CDR3 here is CASLQGAGNTIYF. The DNA for the CDR3 is TGTGCCAGCTTACAGGGGGCTGGAAACACCATATATTTT.

This chain connects TRBV7-3 to TRBJ2-1, with D possibly matching TRBD1 (6 bases). CDR1 is SGHTA and CDR2 is FQGTGA in the germline V gene. The CDR3 runs 14 residues. Trimming shortened V by 1 base and J by 9 bases, and 13 bases separated the two germline ends. The CDR3 DNA is TGTGCCAGCAGCTTAATAGGACAGATCGGTGAGCAGTTCTTC. Protein: CASSLIGQIGEQFF.

The J gene is TRBJ2-7, the V gene TRBV4-1, with TRBD1 as a possible D gene (6 bases). CDR3 size: 15 residues. V was trimmed by 1 base and J by 2 bases, leaving 12 bases between them. Germline loops: CDR1 MGHRA, CDR2 YSYEKL. CDR3 nucleotides: TGCGCCAGCAGCCAAGGGTGGACAGTTACCTACGAGCAGTACTTC. Protein sequence: CASSQGWTVTYEQYF.

This rearrangement joins TRBV10-2 to TRBJ2-2; 8 nucleotides match TRBD2. The germline V gene encodes CDR1 WSHSY and CDR2 SAAADI. The V and J ends lost 6 bases and 0 bases, in that order; junction bases with no gene match: 12. This CDR3 comprises 18 residues. This CDR3 reads CASSSGTSGDTNTGELFF. The CDR3, as DNA: TGCGCCAGCAGCTCGGGCACTAGCGGAGATACGAACACCGGGGAGCTGTTTTTT.

The rearrangement joins TRBV2 to TRBJ2-1; D ambiguous. The CDR3 totals 13 residues. Germline V gene sequence: CDR1 SNHLY, CDR2 FYNNEI. The ends were cut back, 9 bases at V and 9 bases at J, with 18 bases in the middle. Written as DNA, the CDR3 is TGTGCCAGTGCAGAGAGGCTCTCGTCTGAGCAGTTCTTC. Its protein product is CASAERLSSEQFF.

Concerning this clone itself: Other DNA sequences within the sample encode an identical CDR3. The V call is TRBV12-3 or TRBV12-4, the J call TRBJ2-5; 7 bases map to TRBD1. The CDR3 loop spans 13 amino acids. Germline trimming cut 3 bases from V and 5 bases from J; bases unmatched to any gene: 3. The CDR3 here is CASSLTGRETQYF. The CDR3 DNA is TGTGCCAGCAGTTTGACAGGGCGGGAGACCCAGTACTTC.

This clone was counted a few times. The same CDR3 arises from other DNA sequences in this sample as well. This chain connects TRBV7-9 to TRBJ2-7; D is unclear. CDR3 length: 13 amino acids. Per germline, CDR1 SEHNR and CDR2 FQNEAQ (reference sequence). With 5 bases removed from V and 0 bases from J, the gap between germline ends came to 8 bases. The CDR3 protein is CASSPESSYEQYF. The CDR3 coding sequence is TGTGCCAGCAGCCCCGAGAGCTCCTACGAGCAGTACTTC. Variable domain in full (rest from reference TRBV7-9 and TRBJ2-7): DTGVSQNPRHKITKRGQNVTFRCDPISEHNRLYWYRQTLGQGPEFLTYFQNEAQLEKSRLLSDRFSAERPKGSFSTLEIQRTEQGDSAMYLCASSPESSYEQYFGPGTRLTVT.

The chain links TRBV15 to TRBJ2-1; TRBD2 aligns across 8 bases. After removal of 5 bases from V and 5 bases from J, the junction contained 5 bases not matched to a gene. The CDR3 has 14 amino acids. Per the germline V gene, CDR1 is LNHNV and CDR2 is YYDKDF (reference sequence). CDR3 sequence: CATSLSGKNNEQFF. CDR3 nucleotides: TGTGCCACCAGCCTTAGCGGGAAAAACAATGAGCAGTTCTTC.

This clone was counted a few times. The rearrangement joins TRBV19 to TRBJ2-1; no reliable D call. V dropped 0 bases and J dropped 0 bases, with 6 bases sitting between them. This CDR3 has 15 residues. Germline V gene lookup returns CDR1 LNHDA and CDR2 SQIVND (reference sequence). CDR3 protein: CASSIEFSSYNEQFF. The CDR3 DNA is TGTGCCAGTAGTATAGAATTTAGCTCCTACAATGAGCAGTTCTTC.

The rearrangement joins TRBV5-1 to TRBJ1-4, with D possibly being TRBD1 (6 bases). Trimming removed 4 bases at V and 4 bases at J, with 11 bases between. The CDR3 contains 14 residues. In germline, CDR1 is SGHRS, CDR2 YFSETQ. CDR3 nucleotides: TGCGCCAGCAGCGCCGGACAGAGTAATGAAAAACTGTTTTTT. It yields the protein CASSAGQSNEKLFF.

CDR3 sequence: CASSHRGKGEKLFF. DNA for the CDR3: TGTGCCAGCAGCCACAGGGGTAAAGGTGAAAAACTGTTTTTT. The V call is TRBV3-1 (or the pseudogene TRBV3-2), the J call TRBJ1-4, with D tentatively TRBD1 (6 bases). This CDR3 region has 14 residues. V lost 3 bases, J lost 7 bases, and 12 bases lay in between. Per the germline V gene, CDR1 is LGHDT and CDR2 is YNNKEL (reference sequence).

The chain recombines TRBV28 with TRBJ2-5; D may be TRBD2 (6 bases). V was trimmed by 11 bases and J by 2 bases, leaving 15 bases between them. The CDR3 consists of 13 residues. The germline gives CDR1 MDHEN, CDR2 SYDVKM. The DNA of the CDR3 is TGTGCCGGAAGGAGGGGACCGCAAGAGACCCAGTACTTC. Its translation is CAGRRGPQETQYF. The full variable domain, its missing parts supplied by reference TRBV28 and TRBJ2-5, is DVKVTQSSRYLVKRTGEKVFLECVQDMDHENMFWYRQDPGLGLRLIYFSYDVKMKEKGDIPEGYSVSREKKERFSLILESASTNQTSMYLCAGRRGPQETQYFGPGTRLLVL.